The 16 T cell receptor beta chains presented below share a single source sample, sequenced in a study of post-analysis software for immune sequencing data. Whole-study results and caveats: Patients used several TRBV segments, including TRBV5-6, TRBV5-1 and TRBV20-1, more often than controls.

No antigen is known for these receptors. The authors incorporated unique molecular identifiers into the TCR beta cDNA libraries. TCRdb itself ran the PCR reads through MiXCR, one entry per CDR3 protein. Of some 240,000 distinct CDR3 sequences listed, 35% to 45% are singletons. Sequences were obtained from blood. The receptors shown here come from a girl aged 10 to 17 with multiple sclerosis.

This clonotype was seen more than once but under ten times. As DNA, the CDR3 is TGCGCCAGCAGCTCCCCCCCTAACTATGGCTACACCTTC. This codes for CASSSPPNYGYTF. The gene calls are TRBV5-1 and TRBJ1-2; D gene unclear. The V gene's germline CDR1 is SGHRS and CDR2 YFSETQ. The V end was cut by 3 bases, the J end by 0 bases, with 6 bases between. CDR3 length: 13 amino acids.

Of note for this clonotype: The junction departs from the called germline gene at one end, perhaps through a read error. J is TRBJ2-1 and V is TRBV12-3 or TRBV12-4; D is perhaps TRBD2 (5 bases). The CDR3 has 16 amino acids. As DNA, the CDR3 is TGTGTCAGCAGTTTAGCGATCGGGCCCTCCTACAATGAGCAGTTCTTC. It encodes CVSSLAIGPSYNEQFF.

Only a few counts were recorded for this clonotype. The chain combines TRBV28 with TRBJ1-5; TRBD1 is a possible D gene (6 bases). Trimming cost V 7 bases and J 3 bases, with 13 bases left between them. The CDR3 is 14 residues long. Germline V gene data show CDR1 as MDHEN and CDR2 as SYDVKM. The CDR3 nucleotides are TGTGCCAGCACCGGGGGGGCAGACAATCAGCCCCAGCATTTT. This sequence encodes CASTGGADNQPQHF.

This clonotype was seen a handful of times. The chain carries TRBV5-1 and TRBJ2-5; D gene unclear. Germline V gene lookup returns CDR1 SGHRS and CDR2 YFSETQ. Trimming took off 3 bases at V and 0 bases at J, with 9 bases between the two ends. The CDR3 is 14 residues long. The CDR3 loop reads CASSSILYQETQYF. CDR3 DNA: TGCGCCAGCAGCTCCATACTGTACCAAGAGACCCAGTACTTC.

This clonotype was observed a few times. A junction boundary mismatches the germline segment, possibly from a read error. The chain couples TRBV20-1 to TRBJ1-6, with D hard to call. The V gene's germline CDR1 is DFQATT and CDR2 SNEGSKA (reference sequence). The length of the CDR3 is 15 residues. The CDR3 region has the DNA TGCAGTGCTACCGACCGAAGCTCCTATAATTCACCCCCCCACTTT. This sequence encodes CSATDRSSYNSPPHF.

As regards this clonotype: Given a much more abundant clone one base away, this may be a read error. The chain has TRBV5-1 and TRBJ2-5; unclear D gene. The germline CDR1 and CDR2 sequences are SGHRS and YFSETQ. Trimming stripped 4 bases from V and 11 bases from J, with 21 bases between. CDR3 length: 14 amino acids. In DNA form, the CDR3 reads TGCGCCAGCAGCCCCGGAGTCGCCTACAATGAGCAGTACTTC. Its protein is CASSPGVAYNEQYF.

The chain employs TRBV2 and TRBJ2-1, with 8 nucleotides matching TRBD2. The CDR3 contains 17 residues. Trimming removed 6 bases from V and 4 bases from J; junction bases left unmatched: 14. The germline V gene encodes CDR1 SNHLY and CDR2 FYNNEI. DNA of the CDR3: TGTGCCAGCAGCCGACCGGGGGAGCGGGGGATGTACAATGAGCAGTTCTTC. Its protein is CASSRPGERGMYNEQFF.

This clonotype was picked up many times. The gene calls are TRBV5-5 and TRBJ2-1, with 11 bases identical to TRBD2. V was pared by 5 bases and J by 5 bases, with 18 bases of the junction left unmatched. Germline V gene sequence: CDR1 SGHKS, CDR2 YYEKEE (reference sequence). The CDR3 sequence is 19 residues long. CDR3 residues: CASSREIAGGRKRDNEQFF. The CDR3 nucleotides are TGTGCCAGCAGTCGAGAGATAGCGGGGGGGCGAAAGCGCGACAATGAGCAGTTCTTC.

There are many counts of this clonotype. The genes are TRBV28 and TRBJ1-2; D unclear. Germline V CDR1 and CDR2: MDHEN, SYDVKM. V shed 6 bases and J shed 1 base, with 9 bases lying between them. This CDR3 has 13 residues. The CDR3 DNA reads TGTGCCAGCAGGACATCGCTTAACTATGGCTACACCTTC. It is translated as CASRTSLNYGYTF.

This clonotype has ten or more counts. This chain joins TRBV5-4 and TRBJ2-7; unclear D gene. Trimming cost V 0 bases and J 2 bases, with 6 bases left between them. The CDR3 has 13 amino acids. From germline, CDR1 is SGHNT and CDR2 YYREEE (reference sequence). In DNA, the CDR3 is TGTGCCAGCAGCTTGGATGTAGCCTACGAGCAGTACTTC. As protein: CASSLDVAYEQYF. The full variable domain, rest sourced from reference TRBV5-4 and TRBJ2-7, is ETGVTQSPTHLIKTRGQQVTLRCSSQSGHNTVSWYQQALGQGPQFIFQYYREEENGRGNFPPRFSGLQFPNYSSELNVNALELDDSALYLCASSLDVAYEQYFGPGTRLTVT.

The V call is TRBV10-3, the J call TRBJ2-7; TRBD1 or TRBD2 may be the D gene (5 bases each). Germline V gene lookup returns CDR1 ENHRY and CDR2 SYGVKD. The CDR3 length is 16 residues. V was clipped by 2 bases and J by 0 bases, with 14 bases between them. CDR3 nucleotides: TGTGCCATCAGTGAGAGGTCCGGGACGAGCTCCTACGAGCAGTACTTC. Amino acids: CAISERSGTSSYEQYF.

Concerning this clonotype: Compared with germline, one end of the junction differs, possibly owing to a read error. CDR3 amino acids: CASSLYLTEQETQYF. CDR3 DNA sequence: TGTGCTAGCAGCTTATATTTAACCGAACAAGAGACCCAGTACTTC. The rearrangement joins TRBV7-7 to TRBJ2-5; no definite D call. Per germline, CDR1 SSHAT and CDR2 FNYEAQ (reference sequence). This CDR3 spans 15 amino acids. Using reference TRBV7-7 and TRBJ2-5 for the parts outside the CDR3, the full variable domain is GAGVSQSPRYKVTKRGQDVTLRCDPISSHATLYWYQQALGQGPEFLTYFNYEAQPDKSGLPSDRFSAERPEGSISTLTIQRTEQRDSAMYRCASSLYLTEQETQYFGPGTRLLVL.

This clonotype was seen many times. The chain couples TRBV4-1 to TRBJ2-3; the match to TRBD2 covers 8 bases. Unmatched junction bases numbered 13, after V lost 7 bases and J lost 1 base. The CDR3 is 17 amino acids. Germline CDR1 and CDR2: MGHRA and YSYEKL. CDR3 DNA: TGCGCCAGCAAGAGAGTTGCGGCGGGAGGCGGCACAGATACGCAGTATTTT. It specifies CASKRVAAGGGTDTQYF.

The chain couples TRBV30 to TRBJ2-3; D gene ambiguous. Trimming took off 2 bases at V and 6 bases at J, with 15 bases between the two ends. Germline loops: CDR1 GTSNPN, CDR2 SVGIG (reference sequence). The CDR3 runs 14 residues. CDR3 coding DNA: TGTGCCTGGAGTCTATCCCGGTCTAGGGATACGCAGTATTTT. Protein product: CAWSLSRSRDTQYF.

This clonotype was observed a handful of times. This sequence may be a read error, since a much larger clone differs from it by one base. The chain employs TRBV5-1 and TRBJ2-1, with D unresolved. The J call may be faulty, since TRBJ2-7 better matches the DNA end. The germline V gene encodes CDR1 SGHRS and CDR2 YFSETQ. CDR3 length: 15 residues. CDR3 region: CASSLRTFSYNEQYF. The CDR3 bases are TGCGCCAGCAGCCTCAGAACTTTCTCCTACAATGAGCAGTACTTC.

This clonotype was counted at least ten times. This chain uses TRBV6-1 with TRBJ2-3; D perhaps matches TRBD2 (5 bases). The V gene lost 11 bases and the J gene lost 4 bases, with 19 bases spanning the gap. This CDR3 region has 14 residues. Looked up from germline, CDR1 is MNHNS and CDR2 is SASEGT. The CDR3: CAVHGAVAADTQYF. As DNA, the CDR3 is TGTGCCGTCCACGGAGCGGTCGCAGCAGATACGCAGTATTTT.